Below, 18 T cell receptor beta chains from the same sample are listed, as sequenced in a study of shared clonotypes between healthy human individuals. The naive CD8 fraction comprised CD45RO-negative cells positively selected for CCR7 and excluded terminally differentiated effector memory CD45RA+ cells. Profiling relied on immunoSEQ multiplex PCR, and the TCRdb table lists in-frame clones only, not all of them. The sample includes just over 2,000,000 clones, about 95% of them seen just once. The sequenced sample was naive CD8+ T cells sorted from blood. The receptors originated from a man aged 18 to 30 in good health.

V and J are TRBV10-3 and TRBJ1-2; D gene unclear. The CDR3 extends over 16 amino acids. The germline V gene encodes CDR1 ENHRY and CDR2 SYGVKD. Trimming took 2 bases from V and 2 from J, leaving 15 bases between them. The chain's CDR3 is CAISEVDRRENYGYTF. CDR3 DNA sequence: TGTGCCATCAGTGAGGTAGACCGACGGGAGAACTATGGCTACACCTTC.

V and J are TRBV5-1 and TRBJ2-5; 7 bases are shared with TRBD2. The CDR3 is 15 amino acids. Looked up from germline, CDR1 is SGHRS and CDR2 is YFSETQ. J was trimmed by 5 bases and V by 1 base; bases with no gene match: 8. Here the CDR3 reads CASSLSAGEGETQYF. CDR3 sequence (DNA): TGCGCCAGCAGCTTGTCGGCGGGAGAGGGTGAGACCCAGTACTTC. Based on the CDR3 plus reference TRBV5-1 and TRBJ2-5, the full variable domain is KAGVTQTPRYLIKTRGQQVTLSCSPISGHRSVSWYQQTPGQGLQFLFEYFSETQRNKGNFPGRFSGRQFSNSRSEMNVSTLELGDSALYLCASSLSAGEGETQYFGPGTRLLVL.

This sequence joins TRBV4-3 and TRBJ2-7; D is perhaps TRBD1 or TRBD2 (5 bases each). The CDR3 covers 15 residues. V was cut by 1 base and J by 2 bases, with 12 bases left in between. CDR1 LGHNA and CDR2 YSLEER come from the germline V gene. The CDR3 here is CASSQGVGDPYEQYF. The CDR3 nucleotides read TGCGCCAGCAGCCAAGGGGTAGGGGACCCCTACGAGCAGTACTTC.

The chain uses TRBV30 and TRBJ2-5; D assignment may be TRBD1 or TRBD2 (5 bases each). CDR3 length equals 11 residues. Germline V lookup: CDR1 GTSNPN, CDR2 SVGIG (reference sequence). Here the CDR3 reads CARSEGETQYF. DNA of the CDR3: TGTGCGCGGAGCGAGGGGGAGACCCAGTACTTC.

The chain combines TRBV15 with TRBJ2-5, with 7 bases aligning to TRBD1. Germline CDR1 is LNHNV and CDR2 is YYDKDF (reference sequence). Trimming removed 0 bases from V and 4 bases from J; junction bases left unmatched: 2. The CDR3 covers 14 residues. This CDR3 is CATSREDRRETQYF. In DNA form, the CDR3 reads TGTGCCACCAGCAGAGAGGACAGGAGAGAGACCCAGTACTTC. The whole variable domain, remainder taken from reference TRBV15 and TRBJ2-5, is DAMVIQNPRYQVTQFGKPVTLSCSQTLNHNVMYWYQQKSSQAPKLLFHYYDKDFNNEADTPDNFQSRRPNTSFCFLDIRSPGLGDTAMYLCATSREDRRETQYFGPGTRLLVL.

This sequence joins TRBV11-2 and TRBJ2-3; either TRBD1 or TRBD2 may fit D (5 bases each). V shed 0 bases and J shed 6 bases, with 16 bases lying between them. This CDR3 is built from 16 residues. Germline-derived CDR1 and CDR2 are SGHAT and FQNNGV. CDR3 nucleotide sequence: TGTGCCAGCAGCTTAGAAGGGACGGGTTTTGTGGATACGCAGTATTTT. Amino acid sequence: CASSLEGTGFVDTQYF.

The V call is TRBV4-1, the J call TRBJ2-1; 8 positions match TRBD1. V dropped 0 bases and J dropped 1; count of bases not matched to a gene: 5. Germline CDR1 and CDR2: MGHRA and YSYEKL. The CDR3 totals 17 residues. In nucleotides, the CDR3 is TGCGCCAGCAGCCAAGAGTGGACAGGGATATCCTACAATGAGCAGTTCTTC. Protein: CASSQEWTGISYNEQFF.

Regarding this clone: In the same sample, other DNA sequences code for this CDR3. The chain carries TRBV27 and TRBJ2-7, with a tentative D call TRBD2 (7 bases). CDR3 length equals 16 residues. The V end lost 5 bases, the J end lost 0 bases, and 17 bases lay between the germline ends. Germline-derived CDR1 and CDR2 are MNHEY and SMNVEV (reference sequence). CDR3 protein: CASSPSFGGLSYEQYF. In nucleotides, the CDR3 is TGTGCCAGCAGTCCATCATTCGGGGGGCTCTCCTACGAGCAGTACTTC.

The rearrangement uses TRBV9 and TRBJ2-1; TRBD1 or TRBD2 may be the D gene (5 bases each). This CDR3 is 16 amino acids long. Germline values: CDR1 SGDLS, CDR2 YYNGEE. Trimming pared 4 bases from V and 3 bases from J, leaving 17 bases between. The CDR3 nucleotides are TGTGCCAGCAGCATCCGGCCCGGGACCGACTACAATGAGCAGTTCTTC. It yields the protein CASSIRPGTDYNEQFF. Using reference TRBV9 and TRBJ2-1 for the parts outside the CDR3, the full variable domain is DSGVTQTPKHLITATGQRVTLRCSPRSGDLSVYWYQQSLDQGLQFLIQYYNGEERAKGNILERFSAQQFPDLHSELNLSSLELGDSALYFCASSIRPGTDYNEQFFGPGTRLTVL.

The J gene is TRBJ2-7, the V gene TRBV15, with D perhaps matching TRBD2 (6 bases). V dropped 3 bases and J dropped 5 bases, with 11 bases sitting between them. Germline V gives CDR1 LNHNV, CDR2 YYDKDF (reference sequence). CDR3 size: 13 residues. CDR3 nucleotides: TGTGCCACCAGCAGCGACCGGGGGAACGAGCAGTACTTC. This translates into CATSSDRGNEQYF.

This sequence joins TRBV28 and TRBJ1-6; possibly TRBD1 for D (5 bases). CDR1 and CDR2 (germline): MDHEN, SYDVKM. The CDR3 contains 14 residues. Trimming left V 6 bases short and J 6 bases short, with 12 bases between. CDR3 nucleotides: TGTGCCAGCAGCCACGCCAGGGTTAATTCACCCCTCCACTTT. Translated, it gives CASSHARVNSPLHF.

The gene calls are TRBV28 and TRBJ2-2, with 8 positions matching TRBD1. Germline CDR1 is MDHEN and CDR2 is SYDVKM. Trimming removed 1 base from V and 6 bases from J; junction bases left unmatched: 7. The CDR3 has 16 residues. The CDR3 protein is CASSLLQGAPPGELFF. DNA for the CDR3: TGTGCCAGCAGTTTATTGCAGGGGGCCCCTCCCGGGGAGCTGTTTTTT.

V usage is TRBV29-1 and J usage is TRBJ1-5; no firm D call. The CDR3 runs 13 residues. Germline assignment: CDR1 SQVTM and CDR2 ANQGSEA. Trimming pared 5 bases from V and 6 bases from J, leaving 14 bases between. The DNA of the CDR3 is TGCAGCGTTTCGGCGGGTCCAGGTCAGCCCCAGCATTTT. Its translation is CSVSAGPGQPQHF.

This clone showed up just once. V is TRBV27 and J is TRBJ1-2; D may be TRBD1 (5 bases). This CDR3 is 13 amino acids long. Trimming left V 8 bases short and J 5 bases short, with 15 bases between. Germline lookup yields CDR1 MNHEY and CDR2 SMNVEV (reference sequence). The DNA of the CDR3 is TGTGCCAGCGCCCCAGGGCGACCGTATGGCTACACCTTC. Protein sequence: CASAPGRPYGYTF.

This clone was seen just once. The chain employs TRBV4-3 and TRBJ2-2; D call uncertain. This CDR3 has 17 amino acids. Germline CDR1 LGHNA, CDR2 YSLEER. V was pared by 0 bases and J by 1 base, with 12 bases between. CDR3 sequence: CASSQDLRYVNTGELFF. CDR3 nucleotides: TGCGCCAGCAGCCAAGATCTTCGGTACGTGAACACCGGGGAGCTGTTTTTT.

This clone was counted once. The rearrangement joins TRBV7-9 to TRBJ2-3; perhaps TRBD1 as D (6 bases). The germline V gene encodes CDR1 SEHNR and CDR2 FQNEAQ (reference sequence). There are 17 residues in the CDR3. Trimming cost V 5 bases and J 5 bases, with 23 bases left between them. Written as DNA, the CDR3 is TGTGCCAGCAGCCCCCTGACAGGAATACTTATTATAGATACGCAGTATTTT. It yields the protein CASSPLTGILIIDTQYF.

The chain uses TRBV27 and TRBJ2-7, with 7 bases fitting TRBD1. CDR3 length: 14 amino acids. Germline lookup yields CDR1 MNHEY and CDR2 SMNVEV (reference sequence). The V segment lost 2 bases and the J segment 2 bases; nucleotides outside the gene matches: 3. CDR3 bases: TGTGCCAGCAGTTTAGGGGACAGAACCTACGAGCAGTACTTC. Its translation is CASSLGDRTYEQYF.

The rearrangement joins TRBV7-9 to TRBJ1-2; D call uncertain. The CDR3 is made up of 12 amino acids. Germline CDR1 SEHNR, CDR2 FQNEAQ (reference sequence). V was cut by 0 bases and J by 8 bases, with 7 bases left in between. In DNA form, the CDR3 reads TGTGCCAGCAGCTTAGCGCTAGAGGGCTACACCTTC. Amino acid sequence: CASSLALEGYTF.